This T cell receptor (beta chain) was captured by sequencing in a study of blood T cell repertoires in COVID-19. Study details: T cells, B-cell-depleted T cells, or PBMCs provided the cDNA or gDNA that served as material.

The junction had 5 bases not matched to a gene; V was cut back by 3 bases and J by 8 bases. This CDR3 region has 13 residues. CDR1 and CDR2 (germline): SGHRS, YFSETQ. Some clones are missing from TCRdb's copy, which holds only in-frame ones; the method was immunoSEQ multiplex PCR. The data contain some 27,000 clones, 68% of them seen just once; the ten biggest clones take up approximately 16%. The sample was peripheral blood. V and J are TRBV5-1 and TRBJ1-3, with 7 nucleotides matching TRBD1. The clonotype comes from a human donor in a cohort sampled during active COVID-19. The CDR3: CASSYDREDTIYF. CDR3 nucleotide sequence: TGCGCCAGCAGCTACGACAGGGAGGACACCATATATTTT.